The rows below give T cell receptor beta chains drawn from one sample of a study of control samples from healthy donors and cancer patients. Repertoires were generated with immunoSEQ multiplex PCR, while TCRdb's copy carries only in-frame clones and drops some. Here the sample spans about 75,000 clones, roughly 94% being singletons. Sequenced input: blood. The receptors derive from a woman aged 40 to 50 in good health. Both conserved end residues are part of each CDR3. A D gene is named only where the DNA matches it firmly. Not every row has a clone size; where given, it reads once, few, many or a size class.

-	TRBV4-1	TRBD2	TRBJ2-1	CASSLGTSGFGEQFF	TGCGCCAGCAGCCTAGGGACTAGCGGGTTTGGTGAGCAGTTCTTC
-	TRBV4-3	-	TRBJ2-6	CASSSQSSGANVLTF	TGCGCCAGCAGCTCCCAGAGCTCTGGGGCCAACGTCCTGACTTTC
few	TRBV12-3/TRBV12-4	-	TRBJ1-5	CASSQNSNQPQHF	TGTGCCAGCAGTCAAAATAGCAATCAGCCCCAGCATTTT
-	TRBV4-2	-	TRBJ1-4	CASSQDAGTVATNEKLFF	TGTGCCAGCAGCCAAGATGCAGGGACGGTGGCAACTAATGAAAAACTGTTTTTT
-	TRBV18	TRBD1	TRBJ1-6	CASSPTDRDNSPLHF	TGTGCCAGCTCACCAACGGACAGGGATAATTCACCCCTCCACTTT
-	TRBV9	TRBD2	TRBJ2-3	CASTDWGGGDYTDTQYF	TGTGCCAGCACGGACTGGGGCGGGGGAGATTACACAGATACGCAGTATTTT
-	TRBV11-3	TRBD2	TRBJ2-1	CASSLTSGAYNEQFF	TGTGCCAGCAGCTTAACTAGCGGGGCCTACAATGAGCAGTTCTTC
once	TRBV7-3	TRBD2	TRBJ2-1	CASSPRLLAGGPNEQFF	TGTGCCAGCAGCCCCCGATTACTAGCGGGGGGGCCGAATGAGCAGTTCTTC
-	TRBV19	-	TRBJ1-1	CASAVGWGVTFF	TGTGCCAGTGCCGTTGGTTGGGGGGTTACTTTCTTT
-	TRBV27	-	TRBJ2-5	CASSLRQLQETQYF	TGTGCCAGCAGTCTGCGACAGCTCCAAGAGACCCAGTACTTC
once	TRBV12-3/TRBV12-4	-	TRBJ2-1	CASSLRGYNEQFF	TGTGCCAGCAGTTTACGAGGGTACAATGAGCAGTTCTTC
-	TRBV25-1	-	TRBJ2-7	CASRGEAGYIRSYEQYF	TGTGCCAGCAGGGGGGAGGCAGGCTACATCAGGTCCTACGAGCAGTACTTC
-	TRBV6-5	-	TRBJ1-4	CATTRGGKLFF	TGTGCCACCACCCGAGGGGGAAAACTGTTTTTT
-	TRBV3-1/TRBV3-2	-	TRBJ1-1	CASSTRGGETEAFF	TGTGCCAGCAGCACCCGAGGGGGTGAAACTGAAGCTTTCTTT
-	TRBV6-5	-	TRBJ2-1	CASSSGGGPNEQFF	TGTGCCAGCAGTTCAGGGGGAGGGCCGAATGAGCAGTTCTTC
-	TRBV19	TRBD1	TRBJ2-3	CASLRQGADTQYF	TGTGCCAGCTTAAGACAGGGTGCAGATACGCAGTATTTT
-	TRBV30	-	TRBJ2-2	CAWSVLSRAGELFF	TGTGCCTGGAGTGTCCTTTCGCGCGCCGGGGAGCTGTTTTTT
few	TRBV6-4	-	TRBJ2-6	CASSEREDGANVLTF	TGTGCCAGCAGTGAAAGGGAGGACGGGGCCAACGTCCTGACTTTC
-	TRBV19	TRBD1	TRBJ1-5	CASSIETGDHQPQHF	TGTGCCAGTAGTATAGAGACAGGGGACCATCAGCCCCAGCATTTT
-	TRBV28	-	TRBJ1-2	CASRDDELGYTF	TGTGCCAGCAGAGACGACGAGTTAGGCTACACCTTC
-	TRBV15	-	TRBJ1-5	CATSRAYSNQPQHF	TGTGCCACCAGCAGAGCCTACAGCAATCAGCCCCAGCATTTT
-	TRBV24-1	-	TRBJ1-2	CATHDEGYGYTF	TGTGCCACCCACGACGAGGGCTATGGCTACACCTTC
-	TRBV5-4	-	TRBJ1-1	CASSLDPRGMDTEAFF	TGTGCCAGCAGCTTGGACCCCAGGGGTATGGACACTGAAGCTTTCTTT
-	TRBV3-1/TRBV3-2	-	TRBJ1-3	CASSQESGNTIYF	TGTGCCAGCAGCCAGGAATCCGGAAACACCATATATTTT
-	TRBV7-2	-	TRBJ1-1	CASSSSHRAAEAFF	TGTGCCAGCAGCTCCAGTCACAGGGCGGCTGAAGCTTTCTTT
-	TRBV11-2	TRBD1	TRBJ2-1	CASSLLTGGAFNEQFF	TGTGCCAGCAGCCTCCTGACAGGGGGGGCTTTCAATGAGCAGTTCTTC
-	TRBV7-9	-	TRBJ1-3	CASSPRSGNTIYF	TGTGCCAGCAGCCCCCGCTCCGGAAACACCATATATTTT
-	TRBV6-5	-	TRBJ1-2	CASRSGDYGYTF	TGTGCCAGCCGGTCAGGGGACTATGGCTACACCTTC
-	TRBV18	TRBD1	TRBJ1-4	CASSRGQNEKLFF	TGTGCCAGCTCACGGGGACAGAACGAAAAACTGTTTTTT
-	TRBV4-2	-	TRBJ2-1	CASSQVGHYNEQFF	TGTGCCAGCAGCCAAGTGGGGCACTACAATGAGCAGTTCTTC
-	TRBV12-3/TRBV12-4	-	TRBJ2-7	CASSYSYEQYF	TGTGCCAGCAGTTACTCCTACGAGCAGTACTTC
-	TRBV28	-	TRBJ1-4	CASSLWGIGTNEKLFF	TGTGCCAGCAGTTTATGGGGAATTGGAACTAATGAAAAACTGTTTTTT
medium-sized	TRBV6-4	TRBD1	TRBJ2-3	CASSQTGEGTDTQYF	TGTGCCAGCAGCCAGACAGGGGAAGGGACAGATACGCAGTATTTT
-	TRBV10-1	-	TRBJ1-1	CASSDNKNTEAFF	TGCGCCAGCAGTGATAACAAGAACACTGAAGCTTTCTTT
-	TRBV4-2	-	TRBJ1-3	CASSQDFSPSYTIYF	TGTGCCAGCAGCCAAGATTTCAGTCCGTCTTACACCATATATTTT
-	TRBV19	TRBD1	TRBJ2-7	CASSPGGTGAAYEQYF	TGTGCCAGTAGTCCTGGGGGGACAGGGGCGGCCTACGAGCAGTACTTC
-	TRBV10-2	-	TRBJ2-1	CASSEWQATEQFF	TGCGCCAGCAGTGAGTGGCAGGCAACAGAGCAGTTCTTC
-	TRBV7-3	-	TRBJ1-2	CASSLTSGDLYGYTF	TGTGCCAGCAGCTTAACTTCGGGGGACCTCTATGGCTACACCTTC
-	TRBV5-6	-	TRBJ2-2	CASSLEGWAGELFF	TGTGCCAGCAGCTTGGAAGGTTGGGCCGGGGAGCTGTTTTTT
once	TRBV12-5	-	TRBJ1-1	CASGPSTGDAFF	TGTGCTAGTGGTCCCTCCACGGGGGACGCTTTCTTT
once	TRBV5-1	-	TRBJ1-1	CASSLDAGMNTEAFF	TGCGCCAGCAGCCTGGACGCGGGTATGAACACTGAAGCTTTCTTT
-	TRBV21-1	-	TRBJ2-7	CASSYEQYF	TGTGCCAGCTCCTACGAGCAGTACTTC
-	TRBV12-3/TRBV12-4	-	TRBJ1-1	CASSPGREWAFF	TGTGCCAGCAGCCCTGGCCGTGAGTGGGCTTTCTTT
once	TRBV5-6	-	TRBJ1-3	CASSSPGLGNTIYF	TGTGCCAGCAGCTCCCCAGGGCTGGGAAACACCATATATTTT